The clone carrying this TCR beta chain was picked up one time. Researchers sorted participants into cohorts using their self-reported clinical history. The record originates from a study of blood T cell repertoires in COVID-19. About the research overall: Samples representing acute and convalescent COVID-19 were sourced from the United States, Italy and Spain. T cells, B-cell-depleted T cells, or PBMCs provided the cDNA or gDNA that served as material.

Some clones are missing from TCRdb's copy, which holds only in-frame ones; the method was immunoSEQ multiplex PCR. This table holds about 330,000 clones, roughly 86% found once. The clonotype comes from a woman in her 30s who had recovered from COVID-19. Sequencing was performed on PBMCs or T cells enriched from blood (not recorded which).

CDR3: CASSFNPRSGGWLNEQFF. DNA for the CDR3: TGTGCCAGCAGTTTCAACCCTCGTAGCGGGGGTTGGCTAAATGAGCAGTTCTTC. V usage is TRBV27 and J usage is TRBJ2-1; 9 nucleotides line up with TRBD2. Per germline, CDR1 MNHEY and CDR2 SMNVEV (reference sequence). This CDR3 contains 18 residues. Trimming cost V 3 bases and J 7 bases; bases outside gene matches: 16.